The entry below describes one TCR beta chain. These data are taken from a study of blood T cell repertoires in COVID-19. Whole-study context: Acute and convalescent COVID-19 samples came from the United States, Italy and Spain.

The ends lost 5 bases at V and 4 bases at J; junction bases unmatched: 5. This CDR3 contains 14 residues. CDR1 is PRHDT and CDR2 is FYEKMQ in the germline V gene (reference sequence). Repertoires were generated with immunoSEQ multiplex PCR, while TCRdb's copy carries only in-frame clones and drops some. There are approximately 200,000 clones in the sample; approximately 75% occur only once, and 9.2% lies in the top ten. Each participant's cohort was designated according to participant-reported clinical history. The J gene is TRBJ1-1, the V gene TRBV13; 9 bases are shared with TRBD1. The TCR comes from a man between 35 and 55 years old who had recovered from COVID-19. Sequences were obtained from PBMCs or T cells enriched from blood (not recorded which). The CDR3 reads CASSLRTGVTEAFF. DNA of the CDR3: TGTGCCAGCAGCCTTCGGACAGGGGTCACTGAAGCTTTCTTT.